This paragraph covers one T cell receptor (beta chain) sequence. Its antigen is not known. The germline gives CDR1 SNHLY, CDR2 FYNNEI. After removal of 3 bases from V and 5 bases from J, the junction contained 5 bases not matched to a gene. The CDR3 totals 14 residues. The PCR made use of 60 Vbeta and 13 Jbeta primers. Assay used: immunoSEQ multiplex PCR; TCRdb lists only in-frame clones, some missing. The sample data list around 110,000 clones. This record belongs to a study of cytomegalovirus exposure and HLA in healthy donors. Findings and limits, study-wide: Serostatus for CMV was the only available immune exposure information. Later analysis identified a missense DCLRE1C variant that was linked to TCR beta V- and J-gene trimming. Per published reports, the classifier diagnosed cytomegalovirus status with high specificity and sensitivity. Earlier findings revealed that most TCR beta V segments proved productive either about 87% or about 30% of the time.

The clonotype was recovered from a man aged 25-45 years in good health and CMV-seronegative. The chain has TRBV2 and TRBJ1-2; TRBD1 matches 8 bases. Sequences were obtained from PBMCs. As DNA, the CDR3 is TGTGCCAGCAGTGAGCAGGGGGCTGGATATGGCTACACCTTC. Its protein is CASSEQGAGYGYTF.